The 16 T cell receptor beta chains below all came from one sample that was sequenced in a study of human versus mouse CDR3 diversity and MHC coevolution. Profiling relied on immunoSEQ multiplex PCR, and the TCRdb table lists in-frame clones only, not all of them. The repertoire consists of fewer than 80,000 clones, with about 90% occurring once and the leading ten covering less than 0.19%. Sample: naive CD4+ T cells from blood. The subset denotes: CD45RO-negative CD62L-positive naive CD4 T cells. The receptors derive from a person aged 25 to 69 in good health.

This rearrangement joins TRBV30 to TRBJ2-7; a weak D match, TRBD2 (5 bases). Germline assignment: CDR1 GTSNPN and CDR2 SVGIG (reference sequence). CDR3 size: 12 residues. Trimming took 5 bases from V and 0 from J, leaving 8 bases between them. The CDR3 bases are TGTGCCTGGGGGGAGAGCTCCTACGAGCAGTACTTC. Translation gives CAWGESSYEQYF.

This clone was seen a single time. The genes are TRBV30 and TRBJ1-2, with 11 bases matching TRBD1. V shed 3 bases, J shed 5 bases, and the junction held 5 bases outside the gene matches. The germline V gene encodes CDR1 GTSNPN and CDR2 SVGIG (reference sequence). The CDR3 runs to 14 residues. The CDR3 DNA is TGTGCCTGGAGCCCAGGACAGGGGGCTTATGGCTACACCTTC. Amino acids: CAWSPGQGAYGYTF.

This clone was counted once. The chain has TRBV6-1 and TRBJ1-3; D gene uncertain. Germline-derived CDR1 and CDR2 are MNHNS and SASEGT. V lost 3 bases, J lost 0 bases, and 9 bases lay in between. The CDR3 runs to 15 residues. The CDR3, as DNA: TGTGCCAGCAGTGATCTGGCAAACTCTGGAAACACCATATATTTT. As protein: CASSDLANSGNTIYF.

Only one count was recorded for this clone. The V call is TRBV10-2, the J call TRBJ2-7, with TRBD2 matching 15 bases. The junction had 4 bases not matched to a gene; V was cut back by 6 bases and J by 4 bases. This CDR3 spans 15 amino acids. Germline V gives CDR1 WSHSY, CDR2 SAAADI. This chain's CDR3 is CASRGLAGGPYEQYF. The CDR3 DNA follows: TGCGCCAGCAGGGGACTAGCGGGGGGACCATACGAGCAGTACTTC.

The chain is built from TRBV7-8 and TRBJ2-1; maybe TRBD1 (5 bases). Trimming pared 5 bases from V and 9 bases from J, leaving 29 bases between. Germline CDR1 and CDR2: SGHVS and FQNEAQ. There are 18 residues in the CDR3. In nucleotides, the CDR3 is TGTGCCAGCAGCCCAGCGCCGATCGAATACAGGTCTTTTGGTGAGCAGTTCTTC. It translates to CASSPAPIEYRSFGEQFF. The full variable domain, with the rest looked up from reference TRBV7-8 and TRBJ2-1, is GAGVSQSPRYKVAKRGQDVALRCDPISGHVSLFWYQQALGQGPEFLTYFQNEAQLDKSGLPSDRFFAERPEGSVSTLKIQRTQQEDSAVYLCASSPAPIEYRSFGEQFFGPGTRLTVL.

The chain employs TRBV27 and TRBJ1-5; D call uncertain. The CDR3 length is 16 residues. V was trimmed by 6 bases and J by 4 bases, leaving 19 bases between them. Germline loops: CDR1 MNHEY, CDR2 SMNVEV (reference sequence). This CDR3 reads CASSSSWSTHNQPQHF. The CDR3 coding sequence is TGTGCCAGCAGCTCCTCTTGGTCTACTCATAATCAGCCCCAGCATTTT.

The chain carries TRBV6-6 and TRBJ1-5; D gene uncertain. V lost 6 bases and J 6 bases, leaving 21 bases between the germline ends. CDR1 MNHNY and CDR2 SVGAGI come from the germline V gene (reference sequence). The CDR3 spans 16 residues. As DNA, the CDR3 is TGTGCCAGCAGCCTAATCCCTCAGGTAATTGTTCAGCCCCAGCATTTT. Amino acid sequence: CASSLIPQVIVQPQHF.

The chain links TRBV6-5 to TRBJ1-5, with D perhaps TRBD1 (6 bases). The CDR3 has 14 residues. V was trimmed by 5 bases and J by 0 bases, leaving 8 bases between them. CDR1 is MNHEY and CDR2 is SVGAGI in the germline V gene. The chain's CDR3 is CASSDRYSNQPQHF. CDR3 sequence (DNA): TGTGCCAGCAGTGACAGGTATAGCAATCAGCCCCAGCATTTT.

The chain uses TRBV7-2 and TRBJ2-5, with 11 bases identical to TRBD1. The tail of the sequence fits TRBJ2-7 better, so the J call may be wrong. The germline V gene has CDR1 SGHTA and CDR2 FQGNSA. The CDR3 sequence is 14 residues long. Here the CDR3 reads CASSQDRGHYEQYF. The CDR3 DNA sequence: TGTGCCAGCAGCCAGGACAGGGGGCACTACGAGCAGTACTTC.

The gene calls are TRBV6-1 and TRBJ2-5, with 13 bases fitting TRBD2. Trimming at V came to 4 bases and at J to 4 bases, leaving 12 bases not matched to a gene. The germline V gene has CDR1 MNHNS and CDR2 SASEGT. This CDR3 comprises 18 residues. Here the CDR3 reads CASSAPRTSGRTAETQYF. The CDR3 nucleotides read TGTGCCAGCAGTGCGCCCCGGACTAGCGGGAGAACCGCAGAGACCCAGTACTTC.

The rearrangement uses TRBV19 and TRBJ1-1; 8 bases match TRBD1. The CDR3 has 15 amino acids. V shed 4 bases and J 10 bases; nucleotides not matched to a gene: 14. In germline, CDR1 is LNHDA, CDR2 SQIVND (reference sequence). Here the CDR3 reads CASSKPRGRDLLAFF. CDR3 nucleotides: TGTGCCAGTAGTAAACCCAGGGGGCGAGATCTTTTAGCTTTCTTT.

This clone was picked up one time. V gene TRBV11-2 combines with J gene TRBJ1-6; TRBD1 agrees at 7 bases. The trim removed 5 bases at V and 10 bases at J, leaving 8 bases unmatched. The CDR3 contains 14 residues. Germline CDR1 reads SGHAT; CDR2 reads FQNNGV. The DNA for the CDR3 is TGTGCCAGCAGCCTCGACAGGGTACCCTCACCCCTCCACTTT. This sequence encodes CASSLDRVPSPLHF.

V usage is TRBV27 and J usage is TRBJ2-2; 7 nucleotides align to TRBD1. Germline V lookup: CDR1 MNHEY, CDR2 SMNVEV (reference sequence). Trimming at V came to 7 bases and at J to 5 bases, leaving 4 bases not matched to a gene. This CDR3 has 13 amino acids. CDR3 residues: CASNRGRTGELFF. The CDR3 coding sequence is TGTGCCAGCAACAGGGGCCGGACCGGGGAGCTGTTTTTT.

A single count supports this clone. This rearrangement joins TRBV4-1 to TRBJ1-6, with TRBD1 matching 7 bases. CDR1 and CDR2 from the germline V gene are MGHRA and YSYEKL. The CDR3 length is 16 residues. With V trimmed by 4 bases and J by 0 bases, 3 bases remained unmatched. CDR3 loop: CASSPTGSSYNSPLHF. In DNA form, the CDR3 reads TGCGCCAGCAGCCCGACAGGGAGCTCCTATAATTCACCCCTCCACTTT.

The chain joins TRBV4-1 to TRBJ1-5, with D perhaps TRBD1 (5 bases). There are 17 residues in the CDR3. CDR1 and CDR2 (germline): MGHRA, YSYEKL. Trimming shortened V by 0 bases and J by 4 bases, and 16 bases separated the two germline ends. The CDR3 bases are TGCGCCAGCAGCCAAGAAGTTGGAATGGGGGGGAATCAGCCCCAGCATTTT. Residues: CASSQEVGMGGNQPQHF.

The chain uses TRBV2 and TRBJ2-7; D possibly corresponds to TRBD1 (5 bases). The V gene lost 5 bases and the J gene lost 6 bases, with 17 bases spanning the gap. Germline V gene sequence: CDR1 SNHLY, CDR2 FYNNEI. This CDR3 is built from 14 residues. CDR3 bases: TGTGCCAGCAGTCCCTCGACAGATCTGGGCGAGCAGTACTTC. Translating it yields CASSPSTDLGEQYF.